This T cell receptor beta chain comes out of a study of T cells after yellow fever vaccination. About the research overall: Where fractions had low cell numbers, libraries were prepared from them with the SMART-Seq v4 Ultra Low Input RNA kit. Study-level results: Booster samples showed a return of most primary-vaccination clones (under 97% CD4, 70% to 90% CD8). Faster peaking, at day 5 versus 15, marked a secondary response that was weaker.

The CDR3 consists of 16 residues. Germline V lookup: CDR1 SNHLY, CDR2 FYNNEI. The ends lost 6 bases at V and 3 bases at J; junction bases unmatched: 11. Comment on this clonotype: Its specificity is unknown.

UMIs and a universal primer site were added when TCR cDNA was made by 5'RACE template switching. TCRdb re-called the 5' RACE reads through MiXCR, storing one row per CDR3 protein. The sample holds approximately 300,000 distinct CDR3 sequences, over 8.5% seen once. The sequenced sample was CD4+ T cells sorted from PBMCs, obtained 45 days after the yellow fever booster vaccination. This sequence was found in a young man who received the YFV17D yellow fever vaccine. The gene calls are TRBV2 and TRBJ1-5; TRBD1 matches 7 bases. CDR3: CASSPTGTDYNQPQHF. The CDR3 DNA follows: TGTGCCAGCAGCCCCACCGGGACAGACTACAATCAGCCCCAGCATTTT.